These 10 T cell receptor beta chains were sequenced from one sample in a study of early T cells in non-severe SARS-CoV-2 infection. Using its own MiXCR run on the 5' RACE reads, TCRdb lists one record per CDR3 protein. The table has about 70,000 distinct CDR3 sequences, 5% seen once. The sequences come from whole blood, collected at baseline. These TCRs come from an adult who was a healthcare worker with PCR-confirmed SARS-CoV-2 infection or an uninfected control (not recorded which).

This chain uses TRBV7-9 with TRBJ1-2; unclear D gene. The CDR3 consists of 14 residues. The V end was cut by 5 bases, the J end by 4 bases, with 14 bases between. The germline V gene encodes CDR1 SEHNR and CDR2 FQNEAQ (reference sequence). In nucleotides, the CDR3 is TGTGCCAGCAGCCCTGCCTTAAAGGGCTATGGCTACACCTTC. Its translation is CASSPALKGYGYTF.

This clonotype was counted at least ten times. The rearrangement links TRBV29-1 to TRBJ2-5; 7 nucleotides align to TRBD2. CDR3 length equals 14 residues. V was clipped by 7 bases and J by 1 base; unmatched bases: 9. Looked up from germline, CDR1 is SQVTM and CDR2 is ANQGSEA. The CDR3 region is CSARAPGGQETQYF. The CDR3 DNA follows: TGCAGCGCCCGGGCCCCGGGAGGCCAAGAGACCCAGTACTTC.

This clonotype has at least ten counts. The chain has TRBV4-2 and TRBJ2-6, with D uncertain. This CDR3 region has 16 residues. V gave up 0 bases and J gave up 1 base, with 7 bases separating them. Per germline, CDR1 LGHNA and CDR2 YNFKEQ. The CDR3 nucleotides read TGTGCCAGCAGCCAAGATTGGGATTCTGGGGCCAACGTCCTGACTTTC. This sequence encodes CASSQDWDSGANVLTF.

The chain links TRBV6-2 or TRBV6-3 to TRBJ2-7; the match to TRBD2 covers 7 bases. The CDR3 loop spans 15 amino acids. The V segment lost 5 bases and the J segment 2 bases; nucleotides outside the gene matches: 9. Germline V CDR1 and CDR2: MNHEY, SVGEGT. The CDR3 region has the DNA TGTGCCAGCAGTCTCGCTAGCGGTACCACCTACGAGCAGTACTTC. Translated, it gives CASSLASGTTYEQYF.

This clonotype was detected many times. The chain combines TRBV6-2 or TRBV6-3 with TRBJ2-5; D remains ambiguous. This CDR3 region has 16 residues. From germline, CDR1 is MNHEY and CDR2 SVGEGT. The V gene lost 2 bases and the J gene lost 7 bases, with 20 bases spanning the gap. CDR3 sequence (DNA): TGTGCCAGCAGTTACCTCCAGGACGGCCTCAAAGGGACCCAGTACTTC. It is translated as CASSYLQDGLKGTQYF.

This clonotype was seen many times. V usage is TRBV7-9 and J usage is TRBJ2-5; D remains ambiguous. Trimming stripped 5 bases from V and 5 bases from J, with 15 bases between. The CDR3 extends over 14 amino acids. CDR1 and CDR2 (germline): SEHNR, FQNEAQ (reference sequence). CDR3 amino acids: CASSPIYPGETQYF. For the CDR3, the DNA is TGTGCCAGCAGCCCCATATACCCTGGGGAGACCCAGTACTTC.

The genes are TRBV6-5 and TRBJ1-1; D possibly corresponds to TRBD1 (5 bases). This CDR3 has 14 residues. V shed 0 bases and J shed 2 bases, with 7 bases lying between them. The germline CDR1 and CDR2 sequences are MNHEY and SVGAGI. CDR3 region: CASSYSGDNTEAFF. CDR3 in DNA: TGTGCCAGCAGTTACTCGGGGGACAACACTGAAGCTTTCTTT.

This clonotype has a count of ten or more. J is TRBJ2-7 and V is TRBV14, with 9 bases lining up with TRBD1. The J segment lost 7 bases and the V segment lost 4 bases, leaving 11 bases of the junction unmatched. The CDR3 is 15 amino acids. CDR1 SGHDN and CDR2 FVKESK come from the germline V gene. The CDR3 spells CASSRTGTGSGEQYF. The CDR3 DNA sequence: TGTGCCAGCAGCCGTACCGGGACAGGGTCCGGAGAGCAGTACTTC.

This clonotype came up many times. J is TRBJ2-3 and V is TRBV7-9; D not resolved. CDR1 and CDR2 from the germline V gene are SEHNR and FQNEAQ (reference sequence). The germline V and J ends were trimmed by 4 bases and 2 bases, with 7 bases remaining between them. There are 13 residues in the CDR3. The chain's CDR3 is CASSSVDTDTQYF. In nucleotides, the CDR3 is TGTGCCAGCAGCTCGGTCGACACAGATACGCAGTATTTT.

Many counts were recorded for this clonotype. This chain uses TRBV5-1 with TRBJ2-2, with D hard to call. There are 17 residues in the CDR3. The V end lost 1 base, the J end lost 0 bases, and 13 bases lay between the germline ends. Germline values: CDR1 SGHRS, CDR2 YFSETQ. The CDR3 DNA reads TGCGCCAGCAGCTTGCGTGGCGGCCTTGCGAACACCGGGGAGCTGTTTTTT. The encoded protein is CASSLRGGLANTGELFF.